This passage covers 26 T cell receptor beta chains from one sample sequenced in a study of T cells in Graves' hyperthyroidism and ophthalmopathy. Template material for amplifying TCR beta CDR3 regions consisted of RNA transcripts. A set of HTBI primers served as the primers for a first-round RT-PCR of the TCR CDR3. Via MiXCR, TCRdb re-called the multiplex PCR reads, giving one row per CDR3 protein. The sample carries 660,000 or so distinct CDR3 sequences, about 45% recorded once. The sample comprised peripheral blood or thyroid tissue (not recorded which). All receptors come from an adult man with Graves' disease, either hyperthyroidism or ophthalmopathy (not recorded which).

The chain links TRBV7-8 to TRBJ2-5, with 9 bases lining up with TRBD1. With V trimmed by 5 bases and J by 5 bases, 6 bases remained unmatched. The CDR3 is 14 amino acids. The V gene's germline CDR1 is SGHVS and CDR2 FQNEAQ. The CDR3 loop is CASSINRGRETQYF. In DNA, the CDR3 is TGTGCCAGCAGCATCAACAGGGGGCGCGAGACCCAGTACTTC.

This clonotype came up many times. The gene calls are TRBV7-8 and TRBJ1-4; the match to TRBD1 covers 7 bases. Germline V gene sequence: CDR1 SGHVS, CDR2 FQNEAQ. The CDR3 consists of 14 residues. V gave up 5 bases and J gave up 7 bases; unmatched junction bases: 7. The CDR3 DNA reads TGTGCCAGCAGCACTACAGGGGTCGGTGAAAAACTGTTTTTT. This translates into CASSTTGVGEKLFF.

This clonotype appeared a few times. V and J are TRBV29-1 and TRBJ1-3; D remains unclear. The CDR3 length is 15 residues. V dropped 5 bases and J dropped 0 bases, with 14 bases sitting between them. Germline V lookup: CDR1 SQVTM, CDR2 ANQGSEA. CDR3 residues: CSVWGEPTSGNTIYF. In DNA, the CDR3 is TGCAGCGTTTGGGGAGAACCTACCTCTGGAAACACCATATATTTT.

The chain recombines TRBV24-1 with TRBJ1-2; 7 bases fit TRBD1. Trimming at V came to 12 bases and at J to 4 bases, leaving 13 bases not matched to a gene. The CDR3 has 14 amino acids. The V gene's germline CDR1 is KGHDR and CDR2 SFDVKD. The CDR3: CAGKRTGSSYGYTF. CDR3 DNA sequence: TGTGCCGGCAAAAGGACAGGTTCTTCCTATGGCTACACCTTC.

J is TRBJ2-5 and V is TRBV29-1; 12 bases fit TRBD2. With V trimmed by 4 bases and J by 7 bases, 10 bases remained unmatched. Germline V gives CDR1 SQVTM, CDR2 ANQGSEA. This CDR3 has 15 amino acids. The CDR3 bases are TGCAGCGTTGGGTGTCCTAGCGGGAGGGCGGGGACCCAGTACTTC. Protein product: CSVGCPSGRAGTQYF.

The rearrangement uses TRBV10-3 and TRBJ1-6, with 7 bases identical to TRBD1. This CDR3 region has 14 residues. Germline-derived CDR1 and CDR2 are ENHRY and SYGVKD. The V gene end was trimmed by 1 base and the J gene end by 8 bases; junction bases not matched to a gene: 2. The CDR3, as DNA: TGTGCCATCAGTGAGTGGGGACAGTATTCACCCCTCCACTTT. Amino acid sequence: CAISEWGQYSPLHF.

This clonotype was recorded many times. The gene calls are TRBV24-1 and TRBJ1-2; D gene unclear. Trimming stripped 4 bases from V and 7 bases from J, with 12 bases between. This CDR3 contains 13 residues. Germline values: CDR1 KGHDR, CDR2 SFDVKD. In nucleotides, the CDR3 is TGTGCCACCAGTGAAGGCGGGTTAACTGGCTACACCTTC. This translates into CATSEGGLTGYTF.

This clonotype has ten or more counts. This chain uses TRBV5-6 with TRBJ1-2; 7 bases fit TRBD1. The CDR3 runs to 14 residues. Germline assignment: CDR1 SGHDT and CDR2 YYEEEE. V dropped 3 bases and J dropped 4; count of bases not matched to a gene: 6. Written as DNA, the CDR3 is TGTGCCAGCAGCTACGAGGGGACAGTCTATGGCTACACCTTC. Protein product: CASSYEGTVYGYTF.

This clonotype appeared many times. In DNA form, the CDR3 reads TGTGCCAGCAGCTTATCGCATGGCGGGGAGCTGTTTTTT. Translated: CASSLSHGGELFF. The chain links TRBV7-2 to TRBJ2-2; D gene uncertain. V lost 2 bases to trimming and J lost 7 bases, with 8 bases between them. The germline V gene has CDR1 SGHTA and CDR2 FQGNSA. The CDR3 is 13 residues long.

The sample holds many counts of this clonotype. V gene TRBV29-1 combines with J gene TRBJ2-5; possible D gene TRBD1, 6 bases. CDR1 is SQVTM and CDR2 is ANQGSEA in the germline V gene. The CDR3 runs 13 residues. V was shortened by 6 bases and J by 5 bases, with 16 bases between the two germline ends. CDR3 loop: CSVETTQGETQYF. The CDR3 DNA is TGCAGCGTAGAAACGACCCAGGGGGAGACCCAGTACTTC.

This clonotype has a count of ten or more. This CDR3 is CASSESGQGFVNTIYF. The CDR3 DNA reads TGTGCCAGCAGTGAATCTGGCCAGGGATTCGTGAACACCATATATTTT. The V and J genes are TRBV25-1 and TRBJ1-3; a possible D gene is TRBD1 (5 bases). CDR1 and CDR2 (germline): MGHDK, SYGVNS. The V end lost 1 base, the J end lost 7 bases, and 17 bases lay between the germline ends. The CDR3 extends over 16 amino acids.

This clonotype was detected once. V and J are TRBV29-1 and TRBJ2-7; weak D call: TRBD1 (6 bases). The CDR3 covers 12 residues. The ends were cut back, 8 bases at V and 2 bases at J, with 13 bases in the middle. Germline-derived CDR1 and CDR2 are SQVTM and ANQGSEA. For the CDR3, the DNA is TGCAGCACCCGGGACAAGACCTACGAGCAGTACTTC. Protein: CSTRDKTYEQYF.

There are a few counts of this clonotype. The chain links TRBV6-5 to TRBJ1-2, with D unresolved. The CDR3 covers 12 residues. Per germline, CDR1 MNHEY and CDR2 SVGAGI. V lost 7 bases to trimming and J lost 4 bases, with 10 bases between them. CDR3 nucleotide sequence: TGTGCCAGCACCACGGAGGGCTATGGCTACACCTTC. Translated: CASTTEGYGYTF.

CDR3 loop: CSVGMGRGGELFF. CDR3 bases: TGCAGCGTTGGGATGGGGAGGGGTGGGGAGCTGTTTTTT. The V call is TRBV29-1, the J call TRBJ2-2; TRBD2 matches 7 bases. The germline CDR1 and CDR2 sequences are SQVTM and ANQGSEA. The CDR3 loop spans 13 amino acids. The V and J ends lost 4 bases and 8 bases, in that order; junction bases with no gene match: 7.

This clonotype was picked up many times. The chain carries TRBV29-1 and TRBJ1-1; D might be TRBD1 (5 bases). CDR1 and CDR2 (germline): SQVTM, ANQGSEA. V shed 6 bases and J shed 5 bases, with 16 bases lying between them. The CDR3 totals 13 residues. The CDR3 loop is CSVDDPEGTEAFF. In DNA, the CDR3 is TGCAGCGTAGACGACCCGGAGGGGACTGAAGCTTTCTTT. Full variable domain (remainder filled in from reference TRBV29-1 and TRBJ1-1): SAVISQKPSRDICQRGTSLTIQCQVDSQVTMMFWYRQQPGQSLTLIATANQGSEATYESGFVIDKFPISRPNLTFSTLTVSNMSPEDSSIYLCSVDDPEGTEAFFGQGTRLTVV.

This clonotype was seen repeatedly, ten times or more. J is TRBJ1-2 and V is TRBV25-1, with TRBD1 as a possible D gene (6 bases). The CDR3 is 13 residues long. V lost 4 bases and J 4 bases, leaving 10 bases between the germline ends. In germline, CDR1 is MGHDK, CDR2 SYGVNS. This CDR3 reads CASSALGAYGYTF. In nucleotides, the CDR3 is TGTGCCAGCAGTGCCCTGGGGGCCTATGGCTACACCTTC.

Note on this clonotype: A much larger clone sits a single nucleotide away, making a read error possible. V and J are TRBV2 and TRBJ2-2; D is tentatively TRBD1 or TRBD2 (6 bases each). Germline values: CDR1 SNHLY, CDR2 FYNNEI. The CDR3 has 13 amino acids. V lost 4 bases and J lost 6, with 9 bases in between. CDR3 residues: CASSGRGAGELFF. As DNA, the CDR3 is TGTGCCAGCAGTGGGAGGGGGGCCGGGGAGCTGTTTTTT.

The chain joins TRBV24-1 to TRBJ1-6; 8 bases agree with TRBD1. The CDR3 covers 12 residues. Losses at the gene ends were 4 bases for V and 17 bases for J; bases not matched to a gene: 6. Per the germline V gene, CDR1 is KGHDR and CDR2 is SFDVKD. The CDR3: CATSDLGQGFHF. CDR3 nucleotide sequence: TGTGCCACCAGTGACCTAGGACAGGGATTCCACTTT.

In regard to this clonotype: Likely a read error: the CDR3 ends without its conserved phenylalanine or tryptophan. Because the CDR3's place on the DNA is in doubt, the DNA is left out and the CDR3 is given as listed by TCRdb. The V and J genes are TRBV15 and TRBJ2-5; the DNA was not used to check the table's D call, TRBD1. Both ends counted, the CDR3 spans 18 residues. Germline V CDR1 and CDR2: LNHNV, YYDKDF (reference sequence). The CDR3 is CATSRLYQTDGYGYTFGS.

This rearrangement joins TRBV2 to TRBJ1-5; D unresolved. V lost 6 bases, J lost 0 bases, and 9 bases lay in between. The CDR3 covers 14 residues. Germline assignment: CDR1 SNHLY and CDR2 FYNNEI. CDR3: CASSSSYSNQPQHF. CDR3 nucleotides: TGTGCCAGCAGCTCCTCTTATAGCAATCAGCCCCAGCATTTT.

The rearrangement joins TRBV19 to TRBJ1-2, with D uncertain. CDR1 and CDR2 from the germline V gene are LNHDA and SQIVND (reference sequence). Trimming cost V 2 bases and J 8 bases, with 15 bases left between them. This CDR3 spans 14 amino acids. For the CDR3, the DNA is TGTGCCAGTAGTATATACAGTCTCGCCGTCGGCTACACCTTC. As protein: CASSIYSLAVGYTF.

This rearrangement joins TRBV7-8 to TRBJ1-1, with no clear D. V was pared by 6 bases and J by 1 base, with 12 bases between. The CDR3 runs to 14 residues. CDR1 SGHVS and CDR2 FQNEAQ come from the germline V gene. Here the CDR3 reads CASRVSLGNTEAFF. CDR3 nucleotide sequence: TGTGCCAGCAGAGTAAGCTTGGGGAACACTGAAGCTTTCTTT.

About this clonotype itself: The junction shows a germline mismatch at one end, possibly a read error. The CDR3 is CAGSYSPGQGDLHTF. CDR3 bases: TGTGCCGGCAGTTACTCCCCGGGACAGGGAGATCTGCACACCTTC. The rearrangement uses TRBV6-5 and TRBJ1-2, with 9 bases fitting TRBD1. There are 15 residues in the CDR3. Germline CDR1 reads MNHEY; CDR2 reads SVGAGI.

In regard to this clonotype: Since the CDR3 does not end with the conserved phenylalanine or tryptophan, this likely comes from a read error. Because the CDR3's place on the DNA is in doubt, the DNA is left out and the CDR3 is given as listed by TCRdb. V and J are TRBV13 and TRBJ1-6; TRBD1 is taken as the D call from the table, unchecked against the DNA. Germline CDR1 and CDR2: PRHDT and FYEKMQ (reference sequence). Both ends counted, the CDR3 spans 8 residues. CDR3 sequence reads: CASSYSTG.

The CDR3 loop is CASSQGGEDGNQPQHF. In nucleotides, the CDR3 is TGTGCCAGCAGTCAGGGCGGAGAGGATGGCAATCAGCCCCAGCATTTT. The chain combines TRBV28 with TRBJ1-5; possibly TRBD1 for D (5 bases). The germline V gene encodes CDR1 MDHEN and CDR2 SYDVKM. Trimming stripped 5 bases from V and 2 bases from J, with 16 bases between. The CDR3 has 16 residues.

The chain has TRBV12-3 or TRBV12-4 and TRBJ1-1; D ambiguous. This CDR3 has 13 residues. V was pared by 1 base and J by 2 bases, with 5 bases between. CDR3 coding DNA: TGTGCCAGCAGTTTAGTTGATAACACTGAAGCTTTCTTT. As protein: CASSLVDNTEAFF.